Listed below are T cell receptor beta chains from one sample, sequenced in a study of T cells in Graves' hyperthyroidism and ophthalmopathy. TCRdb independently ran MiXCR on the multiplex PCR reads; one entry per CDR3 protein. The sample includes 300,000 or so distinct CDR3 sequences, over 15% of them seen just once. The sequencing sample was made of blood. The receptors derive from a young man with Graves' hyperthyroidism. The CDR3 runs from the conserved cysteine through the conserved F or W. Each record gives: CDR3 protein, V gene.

CASRKTGFPHGELFF TRBV6-2/TRBV6-3
CASSVPATGFAEQFF TRBV9
CASSLELAGVHEQYF TRBV5-6
CASSQVHNEQFF TRBV12-3/TRBV12-4
CATSDFGLAGAGVYEQFF TRBV24-1
CASSRTGLAGVGRQFF TRBV11-3
CASSLSPRGHEAFF TRBV27
CATSDFGGSSYNEQFF TRBV24-1
CASSHDRRAQETQYF TRBV3-1
CSALAGVTYNEQFF TRBV20-1
CASSLARKLASYNEQFF TRBV5-1
CASTGGFESSEQYF TRBV28
CASSLDREADTQHF TRBV12-3/TRBV12-4
CASRLNRGENTIYF TRBV27
CASRGALNTEAFF TRBV6-1
CASSVGGPPRDEQYF TRBV9
CASNPSVVGRLYNEQFF TRBV14
CASSLAVLAGVPTDTQYF TRBV5-1
CASSLFQPQHF TRBV12-3/TRBV12-4
CASSQGLLKVNEQFF TRBV5-1
CASSFGLAEETQYF TRBV7-2
CSATSGEQFF TRBV20-1
CASSQAIYSTGELFF TRBV4-2
CASSSLTGEDLEQYF TRBV28
CATSEEGAGQPQHF TRBV24-1
CASSQDLGQNFQYF TRBV4-1
CASSLIDRSNQPQHF TRBV12-3/TRBV12-4
CASSTTGGGDTEAFF TRBV19
CASSPRGQVGNTIYF TRBV9
CASSKERNEQLF TRBV11-2
CAWSAGHFNTEAFF TRBV30
CASSYTGLAGEGGETQYF TRBV6-5
CASTKPGRETQYF TRBV28
CASGGTASYEQYF TRBV6-1
CASSSYRQGKYEQYF TRBV28
CASNRGAVGGYTF TRBV12-3/TRBV12-4
CASSTAGTSHNEQFF TRBV5-1
CATSPDRAPIHNNQPQHF TRBV24-1
CASSSGPAGGNEQFF TRBV7-2
CASSPRVAPYNEQFF TRBV11-2
CASTIMMGDTQYF TRBV6-1
CSAGTSGDYEQYF TRBV20-1
CASAPRARIGEKLFF TRBV5-6
CASKWTGDGGEQYF TRBV6-1
CSAIRGGFYSNQPQHF TRBV20-1
CASSIGDGSSYEQYF TRBV19
CSVPTGFYGYTF TRBV29-1
CASKGLAGPLAQITQYF TRBV6-1
CASSGTSAGGEQFF TRBV7-3
CASSSGAGDSYNEQFF TRBV5-1